The 17 T cell receptor beta chains below were found in one sample sequenced in a study of radiotherapy plus CTLA-4 blockade in lung cancer. Generated by immunoSEQ multiplex PCR, the TCRdb table keeps only in-frame clones and is missing some. Found here are about 49,000 clones, around 84% of them singletons; the top ten hold roughly a quarter. The sample in question was peripheral blood, obtained from a patient treated with radiotherapy plus ipilimumab. These receptor sequences come from a human donor with non-small cell lung cancer whose response to radiotherapy plus ipilimumab could not be evaluated.

This clone appeared a single time. The genes are TRBV6-1 and TRBJ1-1; a possible D gene is TRBD1 (6 bases). Trimming cost V 6 bases and J 1 base, with 12 bases left between them. The CDR3 consists of 14 residues. The germline V gene encodes CDR1 MNHNS and CDR2 SASEGT. CDR3 DNA: TGTGCCAGCAGGGTGGACAGACGGAACACTGAAGCTTTCTTT. It translates to CASRVDRRNTEAFF.

This clone was counted a single time. This chain uses TRBV28 with TRBJ1-2; 8 positions match TRBD1. The CDR3 spans 13 residues. V lost 6 bases and J lost 11; bases outside the gene matches: 11. In germline, CDR1 is MDHEN, CDR2 SYDVKM. CDR3 in DNA: TGTGCCAGCAGCCTCCCATTCGGACAGGGATACACCTTC. This gives the protein CASSLPFGQGYTF.

This clone was observed a handful of times. The chain has TRBV29-1 and TRBJ1-2, with 8 bases that match TRBD1. Trimming cost V 6 bases and J 5 bases; bases outside gene matches: 5. This CDR3 contains 12 residues. Germline assignment: CDR1 SQVTM and CDR2 ANQGSEA. This CDR3 is CSVDRGTYGYTF. CDR3 bases: TGCAGCGTCGACAGGGGAACATATGGCTACACCTTC. Full variable domain (rest looked up from reference TRBV29-1 and TRBJ1-2): SAVISQKPSRDICQRGTSLTIQCQVDSQVTMMFWYRQQPGQSLTLIATANQGSEATYESGFVIDKFPISRPNLTFSTLTVSNMSPEDSSIYLCSVDRGTYGYTFGSGTRLTVV.

The chain combines TRBV11-2 with TRBJ2-3, with 8 bases aligning to TRBD1. Germline V lookup: CDR1 SGHAT, CDR2 FQNNGV. The CDR3 covers 17 residues. J lost 1 base, V lost 3 bases, and 9 bases had no gene match. The CDR3 DNA reads as TGTGCCAGCAGCTTCTTCGCGGACAGGGCTGGCACAGATACGCAGTATTTT. Its translation is CASSFFADRAGTDTQYF.

The rearrangement uses TRBV7-3 and TRBJ1-1; D uncertain. In germline, CDR1 is SGHTA, CDR2 FQGTGA. The germline V and J ends were trimmed by 2 bases and 2 bases, with 6 bases remaining between them. CDR3 length: 13 residues. This chain's CDR3 is CASSLEGNTEAFF. In DNA, the CDR3 is TGTGCCAGCAGCTTAGAGGGTAACACTGAAGCTTTCTTT.

With respect to this clone: One end of the junction fails to match germline, which may point to a read error. The chain recombines TRBV10-1 with TRBJ1-2, with 7 nucleotides matching TRBD1. This CDR3 is built from 14 residues. Germline-derived CDR1 and CDR2 are WNHNN and SYGVQD (reference sequence). The CDR3 DNA reads as TGTACTAGGGGGCGGCCCGGGCCTGGCTATGGCTACACCTTC. It encodes CTRGRPGPGYGYTF.

The V and J genes are TRBV28 and TRBJ2-5; a possible D gene is TRBD2 (5 bases). CDR1 and CDR2 (germline): MDHEN, SYDVKM. V lost 3 bases, J lost 1 base, and 15 bases lay in between. CDR3 length: 16 amino acids. The CDR3: CASSFRSGRIQETQYF. CDR3 coding DNA: TGTGCCAGCAGTTTTAGGTCGGGAAGGATCCAAGAGACCCAGTACTTC.

The J gene is TRBJ1-1, the V gene TRBV19; weak D call: TRBD1 (6 bases). Germline V gene lookup returns CDR1 LNHDA and CDR2 SQIVND (reference sequence). Trimming pared 7 bases from V and 1 base from J, leaving 16 bases between. CDR3 length: 15 amino acids. The CDR3 here is CASTPRGTTNTEAFF. CDR3 bases: TGTGCCAGTACCCCCAGGGGTACAACGAACACTGAAGCTTTCTTT.

The chain has TRBV9 and TRBJ1-2; possible D gene TRBD1, 6 bases. The CDR3 spans 16 residues. The germline V and J ends were trimmed by 5 bases and 4 bases, with 21 bases remaining between them. Germline values: CDR1 SGDLS, CDR2 YYNGEE. CDR3 loop: CASRSGTGGRGYGYTF. DNA for the CDR3: TGTGCCAGCAGATCAGGAACGGGGGGCCGGGGCTATGGCTACACCTTC.

V gene TRBV7-3 combines with J gene TRBJ2-3; D gene ambiguous. There are 12 residues in the CDR3. V lost 3 bases, J lost 4 bases, and 5 bases lay in between. Germline V gene sequence: CDR1 SGHTA, CDR2 FQGTGA. This CDR3 reads CASSFPSDTQYF. CDR3 coding DNA: TGTGCCAGCAGCTTTCCTTCAGATACGCAGTATTTT.

The chain joins TRBV7-3 to TRBJ2-1; possible D gene TRBD2, 5 bases. CDR3 length equals 13 residues. Germline assignment: CDR1 SGHTA and CDR2 FQGTGA. Trimming cost V 5 bases and J 5 bases, with 10 bases left between them. CDR3 sequence (DNA): TGTGCCAGCAGCGGGAGCGCGCACAATGAGCAGTTCTTC. Its translation is CASSGSAHNEQFF.

The V call is TRBV2, the J call TRBJ2-2; 11 nucleotides align to TRBD1. V dropped 8 bases and J dropped 4; count of bases not matched to a gene: 0. Germline V gene data show CDR1 as SNHLY and CDR2 as FYNNEI. The CDR3 is made up of 13 amino acids. The CDR3 nucleotides read TGTGCCAGCGGGACAGGGGGCACCGGGGAGCTGTTTTTT. Residues: CASGTGGTGELFF. Full variable domain (rest looked up from reference TRBV2 and TRBJ2-2): EPEVTQTPSHQVTQMGQEVILRCVPISNHLYFYWYRQILGQKVEFLVSFYNNEISEKSEIFDDQFSVERPDGSNFTLKIRSTKLEDSAMYFCASGTGGTGELFFGEGSRLTVL.

V and J are TRBV19 and TRBJ2-7; TRBD2 matches at 12 bases. Germline CDR1 LNHDA, CDR2 SQIVND (reference sequence). The CDR3 runs to 14 residues. V shed 5 bases, J shed 6 bases, and the junction held 5 bases outside the gene matches. The CDR3 region has the DNA TGTGCCAGTAGTCGACTAGCGGGAGTGGGCGAGCAGTACTTC. This translates into CASSRLAGVGEQYF.

This chain joins TRBV5-4 and TRBJ2-1; 13 bases align to TRBD2. The CDR3 covers 15 residues. Germline CDR1 reads SGHNT; CDR2 reads YYREEE (reference sequence). The junction had 4 bases not matched to a gene; V was cut back by 4 bases and J by 6 bases. The DNA of the CDR3 is TGTGCCAGCAGCCAAGGACTAGCGGGAGCCAATGAGCAGTTCTTC. Translating gives CASSQGLAGANEQFF.

The gene calls are TRBV6-5 and TRBJ1-2, with 7 bases matching TRBD1. Losses at the gene ends were 5 bases for V and 7 bases for J; bases not matched to a gene: 13. This CDR3 spans 15 amino acids. Germline values: CDR1 MNHEY, CDR2 SVGAGI. CDR3 region: CASSAVTGAGGGYTF. The DNA of the CDR3 is TGTGCCAGCAGTGCGGTCACAGGGGCCGGGGGTGGCTACACCTTC.

This chain joins TRBV28 and TRBJ2-7; weak D call: TRBD1 (5 bases). The CDR3 has 17 amino acids. Germline V gene sequence: CDR1 MDHEN, CDR2 SYDVKM. V was trimmed by 7 bases and J by 7 bases, leaving 29 bases between them. In DNA form, the CDR3 reads TGTGCCAGCACCTCCACATATATACACCAGGGTACGGGTGAGCAGTACTTC. This codes for CASTSTYIHQGTGEQYF. The full variable domain, rest sourced from reference TRBV28 and TRBJ2-7, is DVKVTQSSRYLVKRTGEKVFLECVQDMDHENMFWYRQDPGLGLRLIYFSYDVKMKEKGDIPEGYSVSREKKERFSLILESASTNQTSMYLCASTSTYIHQGTGEQYFGPGTRLTVT.

The chain recombines TRBV5-1 with TRBJ2-7; the match to TRBD1 covers 7 bases. This CDR3 contains 16 residues. V shed 0 bases, J shed 5 bases, and the junction held 11 bases outside the gene matches. Germline lookup yields CDR1 SGHRS and CDR2 YFSETQ. This chain's CDR3 is CASSLAPLQGIDEQYF. CDR3 in DNA: TGCGCCAGCAGCTTGGCCCCCCTACAGGGGATTGACGAGCAGTACTTC.